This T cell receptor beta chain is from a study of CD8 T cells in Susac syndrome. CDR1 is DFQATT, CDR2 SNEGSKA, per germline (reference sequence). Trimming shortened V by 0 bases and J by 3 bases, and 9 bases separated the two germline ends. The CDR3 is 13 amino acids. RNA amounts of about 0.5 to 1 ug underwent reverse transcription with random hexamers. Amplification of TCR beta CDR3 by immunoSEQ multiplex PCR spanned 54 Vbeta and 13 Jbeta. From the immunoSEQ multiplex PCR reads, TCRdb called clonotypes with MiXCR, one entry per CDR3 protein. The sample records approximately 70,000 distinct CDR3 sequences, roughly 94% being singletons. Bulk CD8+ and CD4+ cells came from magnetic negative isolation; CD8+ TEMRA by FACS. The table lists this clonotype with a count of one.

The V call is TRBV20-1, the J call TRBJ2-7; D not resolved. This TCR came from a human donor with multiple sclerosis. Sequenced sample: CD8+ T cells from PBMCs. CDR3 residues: CSARDTVDYEQYF. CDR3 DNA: TGCAGTGCTAGAGATACTGTGGACTACGAGCAGTACTTC.